This TCR beta chain is drawn from a study of glioma-infiltrating T cells after dendritic cell vaccination. Study-wide background: Three intradermal dendritic cell vaccine injections were given every two weeks.

Up to 2 ug genomic DNA was used for TCRB CDR3 amplification. Method: immunoSEQ multiplex PCR; TCRdb's copy keeps in-frame clones and lacks some. The sample shows approximately 90,000 clones, approximately 80% of them seen only once. To note about this clone: Its antigen is unidentified. A read error may produce the germline difference seen at one junction end.

The CDR3 contains 9 residues. Germline-derived CDR1 and CDR2 are MNHNS and SASEGT. The time point was: after dendritic cell vaccination, including at tumor progression/relapse. PBMC were collected before vaccination, two weeks after the third vaccination, and at progression. Findings and caveats of the study: Longer survival after dendritic cell vaccination followed higher pretreatment TIL content.

The gene calls are TRBV6-1 and TRBJ1-2, with a possible D match to TRBD1 (5 bases). This TCR derives from a human donor with glioblastoma. The sequencing used blood, collected after dendritic cell vaccination. For the CDR3, the DNA is TGTCCCCCGTATGGGGCAGTACTCTTC. Translation: CPPYGAVLF.